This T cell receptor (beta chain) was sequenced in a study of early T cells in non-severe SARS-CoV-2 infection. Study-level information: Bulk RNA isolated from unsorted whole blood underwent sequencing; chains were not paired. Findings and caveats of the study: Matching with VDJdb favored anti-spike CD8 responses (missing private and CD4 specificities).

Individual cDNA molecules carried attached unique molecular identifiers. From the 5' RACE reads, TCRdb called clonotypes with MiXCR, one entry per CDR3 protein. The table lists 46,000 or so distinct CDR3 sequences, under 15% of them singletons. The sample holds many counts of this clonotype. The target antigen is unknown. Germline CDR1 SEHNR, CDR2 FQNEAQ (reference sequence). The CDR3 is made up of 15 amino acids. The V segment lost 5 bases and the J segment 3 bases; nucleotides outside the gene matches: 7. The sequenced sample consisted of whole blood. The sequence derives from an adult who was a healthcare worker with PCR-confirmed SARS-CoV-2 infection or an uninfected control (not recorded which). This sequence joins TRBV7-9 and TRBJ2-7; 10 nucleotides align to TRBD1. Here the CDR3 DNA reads TGTGCCAGCAGCCCCCCTGGACAGGGGGTCTACGAGCAGTACTTC. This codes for CASSPPGQGVYEQYF.